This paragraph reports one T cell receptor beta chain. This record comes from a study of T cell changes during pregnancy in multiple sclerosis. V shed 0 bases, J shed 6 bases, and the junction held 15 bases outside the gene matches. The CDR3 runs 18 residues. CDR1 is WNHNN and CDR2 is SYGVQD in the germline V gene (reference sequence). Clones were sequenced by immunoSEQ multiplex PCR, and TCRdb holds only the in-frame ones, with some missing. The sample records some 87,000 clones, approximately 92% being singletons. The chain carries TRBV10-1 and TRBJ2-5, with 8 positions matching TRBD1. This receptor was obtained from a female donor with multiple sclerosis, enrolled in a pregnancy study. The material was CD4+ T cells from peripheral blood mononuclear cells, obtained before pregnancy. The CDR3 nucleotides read TGCGCCAGCAGTGAGTCGATGCCCGGACAGGGTCTACAGAAGACCCAGTACTTC. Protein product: CASSESMPGQGLQKTQYF.